This T cell receptor beta chain was captured by sequencing in a study of early T cells in non-severe SARS-CoV-2 infection. To note about this clonotype: Its antigen is not known.

Germline-derived CDR1 and CDR2 are SGHTA and FQGTGA. This CDR3 has 15 residues. V was clipped by 0 bases and J by 4 bases; unmatched bases: 1. Regarding the study as a whole: Matching results from VDJdb favored anti-spike CD8 responses, leaving private and CD4 specificities undetected.

TCRdb recomputed calls from the 5' RACE reads with MiXCR, one row per CDR3 protein. The sample consists of about 59,000 distinct CDR3 sequences, about 13% of them appearing once. Material: whole blood, obtained at baseline. This TCR was sampled from an adult who was a healthcare worker with PCR-confirmed SARS-CoV-2 infection or an uninfected control (not recorded which). The chain is built from TRBV7-3 and TRBJ2-3, with TRBD2 matching 10 bases. The CDR3 sequence: CASSLTGLAPDTQYF. The CDR3, as DNA: TGTGCCAGCAGCTTAACGGGACTAGCGCCAGATACGCAGTATTTT.